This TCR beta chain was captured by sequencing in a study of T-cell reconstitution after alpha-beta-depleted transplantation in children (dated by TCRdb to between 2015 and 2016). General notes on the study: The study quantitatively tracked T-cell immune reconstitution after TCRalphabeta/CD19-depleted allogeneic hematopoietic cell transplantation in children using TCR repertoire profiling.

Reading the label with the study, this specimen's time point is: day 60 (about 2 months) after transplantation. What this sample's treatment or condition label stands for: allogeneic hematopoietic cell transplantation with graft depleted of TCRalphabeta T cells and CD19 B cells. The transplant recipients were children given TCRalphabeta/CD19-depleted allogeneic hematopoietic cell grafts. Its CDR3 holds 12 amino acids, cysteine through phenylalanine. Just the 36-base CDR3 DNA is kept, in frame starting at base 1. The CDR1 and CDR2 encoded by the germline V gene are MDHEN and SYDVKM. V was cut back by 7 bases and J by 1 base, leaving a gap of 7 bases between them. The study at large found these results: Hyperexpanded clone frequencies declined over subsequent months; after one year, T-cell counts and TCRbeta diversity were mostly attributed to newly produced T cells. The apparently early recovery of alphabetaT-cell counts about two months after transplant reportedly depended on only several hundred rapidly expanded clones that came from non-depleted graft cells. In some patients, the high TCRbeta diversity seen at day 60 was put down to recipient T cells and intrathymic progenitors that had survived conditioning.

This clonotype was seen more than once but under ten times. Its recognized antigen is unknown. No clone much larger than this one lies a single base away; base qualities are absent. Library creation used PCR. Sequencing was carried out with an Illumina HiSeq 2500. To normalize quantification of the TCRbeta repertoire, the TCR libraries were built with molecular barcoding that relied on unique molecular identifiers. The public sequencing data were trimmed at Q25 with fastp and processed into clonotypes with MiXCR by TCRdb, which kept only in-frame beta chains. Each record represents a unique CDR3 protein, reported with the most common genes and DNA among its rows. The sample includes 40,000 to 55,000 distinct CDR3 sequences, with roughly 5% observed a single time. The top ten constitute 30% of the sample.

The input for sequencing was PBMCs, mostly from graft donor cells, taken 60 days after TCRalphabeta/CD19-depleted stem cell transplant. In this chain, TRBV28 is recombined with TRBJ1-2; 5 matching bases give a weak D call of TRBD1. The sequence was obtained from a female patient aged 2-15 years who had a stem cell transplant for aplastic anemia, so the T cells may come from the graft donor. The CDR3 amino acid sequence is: CASTGDNYGYTF. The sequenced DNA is TGTGCCAGCACGGGGGATAACTATGGCTACACCTTC.